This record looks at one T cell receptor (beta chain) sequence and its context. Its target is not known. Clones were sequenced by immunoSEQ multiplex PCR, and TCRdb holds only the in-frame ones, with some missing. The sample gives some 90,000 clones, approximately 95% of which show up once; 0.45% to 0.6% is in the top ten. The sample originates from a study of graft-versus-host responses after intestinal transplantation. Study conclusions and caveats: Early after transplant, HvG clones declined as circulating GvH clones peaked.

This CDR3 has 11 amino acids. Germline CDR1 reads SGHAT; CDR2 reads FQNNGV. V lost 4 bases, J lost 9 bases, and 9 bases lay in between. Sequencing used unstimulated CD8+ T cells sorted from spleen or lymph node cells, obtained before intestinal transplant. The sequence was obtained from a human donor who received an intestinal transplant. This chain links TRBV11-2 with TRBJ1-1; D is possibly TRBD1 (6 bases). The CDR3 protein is CASSSGDQAFF. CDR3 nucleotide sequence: TGTGCCAGCAGCTCAGGGGATCAAGCTTTCTTT.